This is a list of T cell receptor beta chains from one sample in a study of T cells in narcolepsy. Some clones are missing from TCRdb's copy, which holds only in-frame ones; the method was immunoSEQ multiplex PCR. Seen here are some 10,000 clones, 94% observed once, and the top ten hold around 1.1%. The sample comprised CD45RA- memory CD4+ T cells from PBMCs. These receptors were obtained from a human donor with narcolepsy. Each CDR3 is given with its conserved first and last residue. Fields, in order: J gene, D gene, V gene, clone size, CDR3 protein, CDR3 DNA. D genes are given only for firm matches. Clone size is stated in some rows and not others, as once, few, many or a class when expanded.

J gene: TRBJ2-3
D gene: -
V gene: TRBV6-1
clone size: few
CDR3 protein: CASSANGATDTQYF
CDR3 DNA: TGTGCCAGCAGCGCCAACGGAGCCACAGATACGCAGTATTTT

J gene: TRBJ2-3
D gene: -
V gene: TRBV4-1
clone size: -
CDR3 protein: CASSQVAGISTDTQYF
CDR3 DNA: TGCGCCAGCAGCCAAGTTGCGGGGATTAGCACAGATACGCAGTATTTT

J gene: TRBJ2-1
D gene: -
V gene: TRBV30
clone size: -
CDR3 protein: CAWSGGARGEQFF
CDR3 DNA: TGTGCCTGGAGTGGGGGGGCCCGCGGTGAGCAGTTCTTC

J gene: TRBJ2-1
D gene: -
V gene: TRBV5-4
clone size: -
CDR3 protein: CASSPDPRHEQFF
CDR3 DNA: TGTGCCAGCAGCCCAGACCCCCGCCATGAGCAGTTCTTC

J gene: TRBJ2-7
D gene: -
V gene: TRBV5-1
clone size: -
CDR3 protein: CASSLAPSNYEQYF
CDR3 DNA: TGCGCCAGCAGCTTGGCGCCTAGCAACTACGAGCAGTACTTC

J gene: TRBJ1-1
D gene: -
V gene: TRBV4-2
clone size: -
CDR3 protein: CASSQDQGRSTEAFF
CDR3 DNA: TGTGCCAGCAGCCAAGATCAGGGGAGGAGCACTGAAGCTTTCTTT

J gene: TRBJ2-5
D gene: TRBD2
V gene: TRBV2
clone size: -
CDR3 protein: CASTERGHQETQYF
CDR3 DNA: TGTGCCAGCACTGAGCGGGGGCACCAAGAGACCCAGTACTTC

J gene: TRBJ1-3
D gene: TRBD1
V gene: TRBV5-1
clone size: once
CDR3 protein: CASSFAGTASGNTIYF
CDR3 DNA: TGCGCCAGCAGCTTCGCCGGGACAGCCTCTGGAAACACCATATATTTT

J gene: TRBJ2-7
D gene: TRBD1
V gene: TRBV19
clone size: few
CDR3 protein: CASSREGQGHIYEQYF
CDR3 DNA: TGTGCCAGTAGTAGAGAGGGACAGGGCCACATCTACGAGCAGTACTTC

J gene: TRBJ1-2
D gene: -
V gene: TRBV2
clone size: -
CDR3 protein: CASSNNRDYYGYTF
CDR3 DNA: TGTGCCAGCAGCAATAACAGGGACTACTATGGCTACACCTTC

J gene: TRBJ1-1
D gene: -
V gene: TRBV28
clone size: -
CDR3 protein: CASSFRGGTEAFF
CDR3 DNA: TGTGCCAGCAGTTTTCGAGGAGGCACTGAAGCTTTCTTT